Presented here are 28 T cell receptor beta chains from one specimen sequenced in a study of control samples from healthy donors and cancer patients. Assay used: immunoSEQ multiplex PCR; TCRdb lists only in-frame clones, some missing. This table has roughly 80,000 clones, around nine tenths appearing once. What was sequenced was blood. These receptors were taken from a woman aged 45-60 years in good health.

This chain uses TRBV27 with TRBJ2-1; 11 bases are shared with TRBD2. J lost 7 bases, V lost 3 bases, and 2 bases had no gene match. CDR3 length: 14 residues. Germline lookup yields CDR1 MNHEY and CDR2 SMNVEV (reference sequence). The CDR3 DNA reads TGTGCCAGCAGTTTCACTAGCGGGGGAAATGAGCAGTTCTTC. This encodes CASSFTSGGNEQFF.

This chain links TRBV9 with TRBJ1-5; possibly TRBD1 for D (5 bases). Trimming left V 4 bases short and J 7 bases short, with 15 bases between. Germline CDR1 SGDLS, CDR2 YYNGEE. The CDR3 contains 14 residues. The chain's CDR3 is CASSPGGTIQPQHF. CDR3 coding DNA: TGTGCCAGCAGCCCCGGGGGTACAATCCAGCCCCAGCATTTT.

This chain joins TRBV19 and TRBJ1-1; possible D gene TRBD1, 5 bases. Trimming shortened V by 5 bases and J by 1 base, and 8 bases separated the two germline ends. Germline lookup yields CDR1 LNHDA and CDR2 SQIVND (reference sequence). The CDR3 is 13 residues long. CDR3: CASSAGWNTEAFF. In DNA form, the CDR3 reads TGTGCCAGTAGTGCAGGGTGGAACACTGAAGCTTTCTTT.

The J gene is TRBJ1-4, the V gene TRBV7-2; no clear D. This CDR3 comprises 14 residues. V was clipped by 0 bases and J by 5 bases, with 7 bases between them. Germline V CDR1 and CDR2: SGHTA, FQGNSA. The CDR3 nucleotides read TGTGCCAGCAGCTTAGCCTCACAGAATGAAAAACTGTTTTTT. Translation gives CASSLASQNEKLFF.

CDR3 residues: CASSKATRSQANYGYTF. For the CDR3, the DNA is TGTGCCAGCAGCAAAGCAACGCGGAGCCAAGCTAACTATGGCTACACCTTC. This sequence joins TRBV21-1 and TRBJ1-2. TRBV21-1 is designated a pseudogene. This CDR3 comprises 17 residues.

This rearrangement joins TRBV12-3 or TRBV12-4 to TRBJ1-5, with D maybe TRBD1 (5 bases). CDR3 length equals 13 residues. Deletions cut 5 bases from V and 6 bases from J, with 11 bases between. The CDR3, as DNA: TGTGCCAGCAGTCAGGGCATTGGTCAGCCCCAGCATTTT. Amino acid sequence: CASSQGIGQPQHF.

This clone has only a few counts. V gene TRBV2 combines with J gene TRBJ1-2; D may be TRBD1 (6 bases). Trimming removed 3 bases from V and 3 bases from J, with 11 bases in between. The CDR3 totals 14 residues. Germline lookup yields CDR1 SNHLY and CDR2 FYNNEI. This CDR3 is CASSEQGIDYGYTF. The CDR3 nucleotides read TGTGCCAGCAGTGAGCAGGGGATAGACTATGGCTACACCTTC.

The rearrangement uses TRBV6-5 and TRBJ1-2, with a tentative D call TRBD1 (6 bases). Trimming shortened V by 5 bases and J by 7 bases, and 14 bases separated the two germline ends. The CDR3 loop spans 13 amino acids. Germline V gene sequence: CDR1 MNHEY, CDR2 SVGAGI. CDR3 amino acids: CASSRQQGSGYTF. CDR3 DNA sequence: TGTGCCAGCAGTCGACAACAGGGAAGTGGCTACACCTTC.

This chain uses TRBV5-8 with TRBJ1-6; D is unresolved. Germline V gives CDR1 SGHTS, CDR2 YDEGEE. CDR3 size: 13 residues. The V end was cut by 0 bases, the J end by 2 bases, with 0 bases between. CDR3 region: CASSLAYNSPLHF. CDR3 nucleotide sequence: TGTGCCAGCAGCTTGGCCTATAATTCACCCCTCCACTTT.

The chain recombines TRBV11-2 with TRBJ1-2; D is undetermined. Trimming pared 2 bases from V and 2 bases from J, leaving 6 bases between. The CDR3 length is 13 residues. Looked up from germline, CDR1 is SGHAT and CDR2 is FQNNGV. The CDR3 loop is CASSLNGNYGYTF. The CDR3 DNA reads TGTGCCAGCAGCTTAAACGGAAACTATGGCTACACCTTC.

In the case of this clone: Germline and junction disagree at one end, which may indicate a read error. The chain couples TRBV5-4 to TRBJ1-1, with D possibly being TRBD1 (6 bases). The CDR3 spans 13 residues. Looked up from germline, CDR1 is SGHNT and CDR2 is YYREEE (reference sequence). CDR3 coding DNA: TGTGCCAGCAGGTTGGGGGGGGCCACTGAAGCTTTCTTT. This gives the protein CASRLGGATEAFF.

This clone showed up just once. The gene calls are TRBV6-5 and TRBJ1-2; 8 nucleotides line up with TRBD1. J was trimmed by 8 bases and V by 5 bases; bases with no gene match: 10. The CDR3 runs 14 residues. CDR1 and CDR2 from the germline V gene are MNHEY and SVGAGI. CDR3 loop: CASSPSQGARGYTF. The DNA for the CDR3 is TGTGCCAGCAGTCCATCTCAGGGGGCGCGCGGCTACACCTTC.

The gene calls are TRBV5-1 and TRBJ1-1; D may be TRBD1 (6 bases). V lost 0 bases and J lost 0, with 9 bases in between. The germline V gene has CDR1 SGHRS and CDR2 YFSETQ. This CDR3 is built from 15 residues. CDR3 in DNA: TGCGCCAGCAGCTTGGGGACAGACCTGAACACTGAAGCTTTCTTT. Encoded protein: CASSLGTDLNTEAFF. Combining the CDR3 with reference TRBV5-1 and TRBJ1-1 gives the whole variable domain KAGVTQTPRYLIKTRGQQVTLSCSPISGHRSVSWYQQTPGQGLQFLFEYFSETQRNKGNFPGRFSGRQFSNSRSEMNVSTLELGDSALYLCASSLGTDLNTEAFFGQGTRLTVV.

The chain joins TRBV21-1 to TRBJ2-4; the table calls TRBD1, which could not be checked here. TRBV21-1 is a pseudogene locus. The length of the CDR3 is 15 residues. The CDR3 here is CASSKVPGPKNIQYF. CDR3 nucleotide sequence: TGTGCCAGCAGCAAAGTACCAGGTCCGAAAAACATTCAGTACTTC.

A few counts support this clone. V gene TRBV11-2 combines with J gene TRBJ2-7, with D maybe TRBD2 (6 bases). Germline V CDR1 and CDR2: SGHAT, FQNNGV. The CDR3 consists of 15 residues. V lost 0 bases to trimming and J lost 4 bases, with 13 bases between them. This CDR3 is CASSLDPGRRYEQYF. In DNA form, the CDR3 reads TGTGCCAGCAGCTTAGATCCCGGGAGAAGGTACGAGCAGTACTTC.

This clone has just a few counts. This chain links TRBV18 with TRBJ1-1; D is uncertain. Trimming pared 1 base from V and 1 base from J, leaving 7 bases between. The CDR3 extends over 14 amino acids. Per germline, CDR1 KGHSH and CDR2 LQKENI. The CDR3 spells CASSPQSGNTEAFF. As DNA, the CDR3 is TGTGCCAGCTCACCACAGTCAGGGAACACTGAAGCTTTCTTT.

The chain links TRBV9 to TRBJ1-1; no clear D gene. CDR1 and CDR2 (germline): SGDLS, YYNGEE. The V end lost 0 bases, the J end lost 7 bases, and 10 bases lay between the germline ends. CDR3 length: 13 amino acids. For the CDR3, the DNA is TGTGCCAGCAGCGTAGAGGGAGAGGGTGAAGCTTTCTTT. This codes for CASSVEGEGEAFF.

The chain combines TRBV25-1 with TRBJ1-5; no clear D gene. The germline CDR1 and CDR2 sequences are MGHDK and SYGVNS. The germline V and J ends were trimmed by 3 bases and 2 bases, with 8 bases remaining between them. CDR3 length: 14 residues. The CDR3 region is CASSDGLGNQPQHF. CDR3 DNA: TGTGCCAGCAGTGACGGACTGGGCAATCAGCCCCAGCATTTT.

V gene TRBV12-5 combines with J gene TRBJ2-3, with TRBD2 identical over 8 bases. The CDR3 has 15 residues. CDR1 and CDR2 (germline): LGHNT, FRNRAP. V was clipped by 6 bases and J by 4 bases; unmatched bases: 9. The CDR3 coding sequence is TGTGCTAGTGGCGGCGGGGGGACCGCACCAGATACGCAGTATTTT. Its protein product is CASGGGGTAPDTQYF.

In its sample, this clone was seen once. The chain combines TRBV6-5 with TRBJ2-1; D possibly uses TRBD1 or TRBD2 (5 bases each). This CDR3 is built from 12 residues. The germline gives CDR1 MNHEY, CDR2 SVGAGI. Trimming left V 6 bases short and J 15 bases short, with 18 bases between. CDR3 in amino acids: CASSRSSGTLFF. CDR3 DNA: TGTGCCAGCAGCCGTTCCTCCGGGACCCTGTTCTTC.

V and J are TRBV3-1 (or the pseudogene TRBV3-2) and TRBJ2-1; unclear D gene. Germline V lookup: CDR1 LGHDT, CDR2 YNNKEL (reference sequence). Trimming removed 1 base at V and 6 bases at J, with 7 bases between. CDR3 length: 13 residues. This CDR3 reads CASSQGRFNEQFF. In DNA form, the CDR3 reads TGTGCCAGCAGCCAAGGACGATTCAATGAGCAGTTCTTC.

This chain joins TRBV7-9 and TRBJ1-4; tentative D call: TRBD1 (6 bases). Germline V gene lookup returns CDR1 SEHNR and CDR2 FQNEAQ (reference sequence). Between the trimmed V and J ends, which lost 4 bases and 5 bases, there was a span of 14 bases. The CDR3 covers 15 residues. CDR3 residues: CASSSLTGPNEKLFF. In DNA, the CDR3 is TGTGCCAGCAGCTCCCTGACAGGACCGAATGAAAAACTGTTTTTT.

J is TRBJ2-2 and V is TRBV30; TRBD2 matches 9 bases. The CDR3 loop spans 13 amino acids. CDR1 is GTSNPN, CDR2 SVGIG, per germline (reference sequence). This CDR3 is CAERGANTGELFF. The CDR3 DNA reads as TGTGCTGAGCGGGGGGCGAACACCGGGGAGCTGTTTTTT.

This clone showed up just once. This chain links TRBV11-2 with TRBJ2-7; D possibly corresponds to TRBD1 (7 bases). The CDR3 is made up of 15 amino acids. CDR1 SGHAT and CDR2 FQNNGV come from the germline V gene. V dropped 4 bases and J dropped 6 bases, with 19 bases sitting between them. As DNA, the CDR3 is TGTGCCAGCAGCTCAGCAGGGGGGATCCGAGGCGAGCAGTACTTC. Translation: CASSSAGGIRGEQYF.

The CDR3 loop reads CASSQDWTGYNKQYF. The CDR3 DNA is TGCGCCAGCAGCCAAGACTGGACAGGGTACAATAAGCAGTACTTC. The chain is built from TRBV4-1 and TRBJ2-7; 8 bases are shared with TRBD1. Germline values: CDR1 MGHRA, CDR2 YSYEKL. The CDR3 sequence is 15 residues long. V dropped 0 bases and J dropped 8; count of bases not matched to a gene: 9.

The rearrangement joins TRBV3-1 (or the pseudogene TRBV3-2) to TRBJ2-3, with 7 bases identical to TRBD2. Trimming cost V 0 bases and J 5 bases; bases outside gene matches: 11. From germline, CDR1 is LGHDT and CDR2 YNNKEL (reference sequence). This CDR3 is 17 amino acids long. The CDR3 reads CASSQDFESGAKDTQYF. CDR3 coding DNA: TGTGCCAGCAGCCAAGATTTCGAGAGCGGGGCGAAAGATACGCAGTATTTT.

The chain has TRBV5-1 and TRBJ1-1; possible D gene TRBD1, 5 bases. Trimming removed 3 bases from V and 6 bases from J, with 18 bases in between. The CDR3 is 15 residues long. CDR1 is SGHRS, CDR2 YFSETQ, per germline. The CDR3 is CASSSPGPRGAEAFF. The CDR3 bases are TGCGCCAGCAGCTCCCCAGGGCCACGAGGGGCTGAAGCTTTCTTT.

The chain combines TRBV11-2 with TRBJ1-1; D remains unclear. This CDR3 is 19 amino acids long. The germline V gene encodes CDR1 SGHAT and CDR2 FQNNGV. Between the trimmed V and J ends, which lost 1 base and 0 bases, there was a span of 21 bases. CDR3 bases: TGTGCCAGCAGCTTAGTGGTACGGAGGGATAAGTCCATGAACACTGAAGCTTTCTTT. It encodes CASSLVVRRDKSMNTEAFF.